This passage covers 27 T cell receptor beta chains from one sample sequenced in a study of blood T cell repertoires in COVID-19. Clones were read by immunoSEQ multiplex PCR, and TCRdb kept only the in-frame ones, dropping some. The table records roughly 73,000 clones, 70% to 90% of them present only once. Sequencing input: peripheral blood. The source is a man between 65 and 85 years old with active or convalescent COVID-19.

The chain recombines TRBV28 with TRBJ2-1, with TRBD2 matching over 10 bases. Trimming cost V 4 bases and J 3 bases; bases outside gene matches: 9. The CDR3 runs 17 residues. CDR1 is MDHEN, CDR2 SYDVKM, per germline. CDR3 DNA sequence: TGTGCCAGCAGTTCCTTTTCCAGCGGGGGGGTCTACAATGAGCAGTTCTTC. Translation gives CASSSFSSGGVYNEQFF.

The chain couples TRBV28 to TRBJ1-3; a weak D match, TRBD1 (6 bases). Trimming stripped 2 bases from V and 9 bases from J, with 17 bases between. The CDR3 consists of 15 residues. CDR1 is MDHEN, CDR2 SYDVKM, per germline. This chain's CDR3 is CASSLIGGRSGTIYF. CDR3 bases: TGTGCCAGCAGTTTAATAGGGGGTAGATCGGGCACCATATATTTT. The whole variable domain, remainder taken from reference TRBV28 and TRBJ1-3, is DVKVTQSSRYLVKRTGEKVFLECVQDMDHENMFWYRQDPGLGLRLIYFSYDVKMKEKGDIPEGYSVSREKKERFSLILESASTNQTSMYLCASSLIGGRSGTIYFGEGSWLTVV.

This chain uses TRBV2 with TRBJ1-6; tentative D call: TRBD1 (6 bases). The germline V and J ends were trimmed by 9 bases and 7 bases, with 16 bases remaining between them. The CDR3 runs 14 residues. Germline CDR1 and CDR2: SNHLY and FYNNEI. The CDR3 region has the DNA TGTGCCAGGGATACAGGGCGGTCCAATTCACCCCTCCACTTT. Amino acid sequence: CARDTGRSNSPLHF.

For the CDR3, the DNA is TGTGCCAGCAGCGGGACAGGGGGAAAGGAAGCTTTCTTT. Translation: CASSGTGGKEAFF. The chain recombines TRBV12-3 or TRBV12-4 with TRBJ1-1; 11 bases align to TRBD1. CDR3 length: 13 amino acids. J was trimmed by 8 bases and V by 6 bases; bases with no gene match: 5.

DNA for the CDR3: TGCGCCAGCAGCCATAGCCGGGACTTCGAAAGGAATGAGCAGTTCTTC. Amino acid sequence: CASSHSRDFERNEQFF. J is TRBJ2-1 and V is TRBV4-1; TRBD2 might be the D (6 bases). The V and J ends lost 3 bases and 7 bases respectively, with 19 bases between them. CDR1 and CDR2 from the germline V gene are MGHRA and YSYEKL. The CDR3 extends over 16 amino acids.

The chain carries TRBV2 and TRBJ1-3; D call uncertain. CDR1 SNHLY and CDR2 FYNNEI come from the germline V gene. The CDR3 is 14 amino acids. V shed 2 bases and J shed 1 base, with 6 bases lying between them. In nucleotides, the CDR3 is TGTGCCAGCAGTGAATTGCGTTCTGGAAACACCATATATTTT. Translating it yields CASSELRSGNTIYF.

The V and J genes are TRBV30 and TRBJ1-5, with a possible D match to TRBD1 (5 bases). Trimming pared 8 bases from V and 6 bases from J, leaving 23 bases between. Germline CDR1 is GTSNPN and CDR2 is SVGIG (reference sequence). The CDR3 consists of 15 residues. The CDR3 region has the DNA TGTGCCCTCGGACCTAGGGGAGGGATAGGTCAGCCCCAGCATTTT. Protein product: CALGPRGGIGQPQHF. Based on the CDR3 plus reference TRBV30 and TRBJ1-5, the full variable domain is SQTIHQWPATLVQPVGSPLSLECTVEGTSNPNLYWYRQAAGRGLQLLFYSVGIGQISSEVPQNLSASRPQDRQFILSSKKLLLSDSGFYLCALGPRGGIGQPQHFGDGTRLSIL.

As for this clone: Other DNA sequences in this specimen translate into the identical CDR3. This chain uses TRBV29-1 with TRBJ2-7, with a tentative D call TRBD2 (6 bases). The CDR3 length is 14 residues. Germline V gene data show CDR1 as SQVTM and CDR2 as ANQGSEA. The CDR3 loop reads CSVKPGLPSGEQYF. The DNA for the CDR3 is TGCAGTGTAAAACCGGGACTTCCGTCGGGGGAGCAGTACTTC.

The chain employs TRBV5-1 and TRBJ2-5, with 8 positions matching TRBD1. CDR1 and CDR2 from the germline V gene are SGHRS and YFSETQ. The CDR3 contains 15 residues. Germline trimming cut 1 base from V and 4 bases from J; bases unmatched to any gene: 6. CDR3 nucleotide sequence: TGCGCCAGCAGCTTGAACAGGGGGTCCACAGAGACCCAGTACTTC. This gives the protein CASSLNRGSTETQYF.

In DNA, the CDR3 is TGTGCCAGTAGTATCGGCGGGTTTGGAAGGGATGAGCAGTTCTTC. It codes for CASSIGGFGRDEQFF. The V and J genes are TRBV19 and TRBJ2-1; D possibly corresponds to TRBD2 (5 bases). V lost 3 bases and J 8 bases, leaving 17 bases between the germline ends. CDR1 and CDR2 from the germline V gene are LNHDA and SQIVND (reference sequence). The CDR3 runs to 15 residues.

This clone was picked up one time. V and J are TRBV2 and TRBJ2-7, with 8 bases aligning to TRBD2. With 4 bases clipped from V and 2 bases from J, the junction kept 4 bases outside the gene matches. This CDR3 contains 14 residues. Germline values: CDR1 SNHLY, CDR2 FYNNEI. This chain's CDR3 is CASSVGLETYEQYF. The CDR3 bases are TGTGCCAGCAGTGTGGGACTAGAAACCTACGAGCAGTACTTC.

V and J are TRBV18 and TRBJ2-5; 7 bases map to TRBD2. Germline CDR1 and CDR2: KGHSH and LQKENI. CDR3 length: 15 residues. J lost 5 bases, V lost 4 bases, and 10 bases had no gene match. In DNA, the CDR3 is TGTGCCAGCTCACGATCGGCGGGAGATGGGGAGACCCAGTACTTC. Its protein is CASSRSAGDGETQYF. The complete variable domain, with remaining parts taken from reference TRBV18 and TRBJ2-5, reads NAGVMQNPRHLVRRRGQEARLRCSPMKGHSHVYWYRQLPEEGLKFMVYLQKENIIDESGMPKERFSAEFPKEGPSILRIQQVVRGDSAAYFCASSRSAGDGETQYFGPGTRLLVL.

The CDR3 DNA sequence: TGCGCCAGCAGCTCGACAGGGGTAGATACGCAGTATTTT. It specifies CASSSTGVDTQYF. V usage is TRBV5-1 and J usage is TRBJ2-3; 8 bases map to TRBD1. This CDR3 is 13 amino acids long. CDR1 is SGHRS and CDR2 is YFSETQ in the germline V gene. Trimming at V came to 3 bases and at J to 5 bases, leaving 2 bases not matched to a gene.

The chain uses TRBV27 and TRBJ1-2; 10 bases agree with TRBD1. In germline, CDR1 is MNHEY, CDR2 SMNVEV (reference sequence). The CDR3 extends over 14 amino acids. V lost 1 base, J lost 6 bases, and 2 bases stayed unmatched. The CDR3 DNA reads TGTGCCAGCAGTTTATTGGGACAGGGGAATGGCTACACCTTC. Translation gives CASSLLGQGNGYTF.

V gene TRBV12-3 or TRBV12-4 combines with J gene TRBJ2-5, with D uncertain. Between the trimmed V and J ends, which lost 3 bases and 7 bases, there was a span of 12 bases. This CDR3 contains 13 residues. The CDR3: CASSFKSTGTQYF. DNA of the CDR3: TGTGCCAGCAGTTTCAAAAGCACGGGGACCCAGTACTTC.

This clone was found once. This chain links TRBV11-2 with TRBJ1-2; 7 bases are shared with TRBD1. Germline trimming cut 2 bases from V and 0 bases from J; bases unmatched to any gene: 6. CDR1 and CDR2 (germline): SGHAT, FQNNGV. CDR3 length: 16 amino acids. In nucleotides, the CDR3 is TGTGCCAGCAGCTTATCTACAGGGGCCCCTAACTATGGCTACACCTTC. Encoded protein: CASSLSTGAPNYGYTF.

The chain links TRBV5-4 to TRBJ2-5; 7 nucleotides align to TRBD1. Per the germline V gene, CDR1 is SGHNT and CDR2 is YYREEE (reference sequence). With V trimmed by 4 bases and J by 10 bases, 16 bases remained unmatched. The CDR3 consists of 15 residues. The DNA of the CDR3 is TGTGCCAGCAGCCTAGGGACAGCTCCCCGAGGGAGCCAGTACTTC. Residues: CASSLGTAPRGSQYF.

The chain couples TRBV6-5 to TRBJ2-7, with 12 bases identical to TRBD2. Germline V gene lookup returns CDR1 MNHEY and CDR2 SVGAGI. The CDR3 loop spans 15 amino acids. Germline trimming cut 5 bases from V and 3 bases from J; bases unmatched to any gene: 5. The DNA for the CDR3 is TGTGCCAGCAGTCCCTTGACTAGCGGGAGCTACGAGCAGTACTTC. Encoded protein: CASSPLTSGSYEQYF.

The chain combines TRBV5-1 with TRBJ1-1; no firm D call. The V end was cut by 4 bases, the J end by 0 bases, with 7 bases between. Germline CDR1 SGHRS, CDR2 YFSETQ. The length of the CDR3 is 13 residues. The CDR3 region is CASSETLNTEAFF. CDR3 nucleotides: TGCGCCAGCAGCGAGACATTGAACACTGAAGCTTTCTTT.

J is TRBJ1-1 and V is TRBV5-4; D unresolved. V was clipped by 0 bases and J by 3 bases, with 9 bases between them. The CDR3 is made up of 14 amino acids. Germline V lookup: CDR1 SGHNT, CDR2 YYREEE (reference sequence). In nucleotides, the CDR3 is TGTGCCAGCAGCTTGGGTTGGGAGGACACTGAAGCTTTCTTT. Amino acids: CASSLGWEDTEAFF.

The J gene is TRBJ1-1, the V gene TRBV28, with a weak D call TRBD1 (5 bases). The V gene's germline CDR1 is MDHEN and CDR2 SYDVKM. The V end was cut by 4 bases, the J end by 4 bases, with 10 bases between. The CDR3 is 13 amino acids. CDR3: CASSYRIRTEAFF. The CDR3 DNA sequence: TGTGCCAGCAGTTACAGGATTCGCACTGAAGCTTTCTTT.

V is TRBV3-1 (or the pseudogene TRBV3-2) and J is TRBJ2-1; D not resolved. The CDR3 runs to 11 residues. V lost 6 bases to trimming and J lost 8 bases, with 8 bases between them. Germline CDR1 is LGHDT and CDR2 is YNNKEL (reference sequence). In DNA form, the CDR3 reads TGTGCCAGCAGTTTAGTTGATGAGCAGTTCTTC. It is translated as CASSLVDEQFF.

This clone has a single count. V gene TRBV18 combines with J gene TRBJ2-2; possible D gene TRBD2, 5 bases. CDR1 is KGHSH, CDR2 LQKENI, per germline. Between the trimmed V and J ends, which lost 0 bases and 3 bases, there was a span of 5 bases. The CDR3 spans 14 residues. The CDR3 sequence: CASSPPRDTGELFF. The CDR3 bases are TGTGCCAGCTCACCACCGCGGGACACCGGGGAGCTGTTTTTT.

This clone has more than one count but fewer than ten. V usage is TRBV28 and J usage is TRBJ1-4; D remains unclear. CDR1 and CDR2 (germline): MDHEN, SYDVKM. The CDR3 is made up of 14 amino acids. Trimming pared 6 bases from V and 4 bases from J, leaving 12 bases between. This CDR3 reads CASSGRDYNEKLFF. The DNA for the CDR3 is TGTGCCAGCAGCGGGAGGGATTATAATGAAAAACTGTTTTTT.

The V gene is TRBV24-1, the J gene TRBJ2-3; 7 bases map to TRBD2. Unmatched junction bases numbered 2, after V lost 4 bases and J lost 5 bases. Germline assignment: CDR1 KGHDR and CDR2 SFDVKD. This CDR3 region has 13 residues. The CDR3 loop is CATSEGGIDTQYF. CDR3 in DNA: TGTGCCACCAGTGAGGGGGGGATAGATACGCAGTATTTT.

The chain carries TRBV2 and TRBJ2-2; 9 bases are a match to TRBD1. The germline V gene encodes CDR1 SNHLY and CDR2 FYNNEI. With 7 bases clipped from V and 4 bases from J, the junction kept 4 bases outside the gene matches. The CDR3 runs 14 residues. The CDR3 DNA follows: TGTGCCAGCACGGACAGGGGCGGCACCGGGGAGCTGTTTTTT. Amino acids: CASTDRGGTGELFF.

The chain uses TRBV6-2 or TRBV6-3 and TRBJ2-7; D is possibly TRBD2 (7 bases). Germline CDR1 and CDR2: MNHEY and SVGEGT. The CDR3 is 16 residues long. With 0 bases removed from V and 6 bases from J, the gap between germline ends came to 18 bases. The CDR3 reads CASSYSTWRGQGEQYF. The DNA for the CDR3 is TGTGCCAGCAGTTACTCGACATGGCGGGGGCAGGGCGAGCAGTACTTC.